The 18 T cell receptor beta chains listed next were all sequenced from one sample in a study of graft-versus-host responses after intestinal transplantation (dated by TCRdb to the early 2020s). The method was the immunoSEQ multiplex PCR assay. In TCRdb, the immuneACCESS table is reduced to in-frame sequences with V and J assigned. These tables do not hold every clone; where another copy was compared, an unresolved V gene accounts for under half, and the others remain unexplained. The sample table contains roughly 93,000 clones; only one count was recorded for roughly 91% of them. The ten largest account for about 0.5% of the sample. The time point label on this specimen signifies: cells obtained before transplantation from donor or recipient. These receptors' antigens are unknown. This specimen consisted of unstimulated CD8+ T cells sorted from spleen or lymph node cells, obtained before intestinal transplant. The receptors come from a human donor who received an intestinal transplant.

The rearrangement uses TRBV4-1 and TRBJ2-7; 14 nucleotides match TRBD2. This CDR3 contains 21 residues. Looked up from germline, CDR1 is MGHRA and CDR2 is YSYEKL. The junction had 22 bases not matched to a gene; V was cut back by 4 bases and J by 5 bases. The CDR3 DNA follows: TGCGCCAGCAGCCCCCTTCCGGGACTAGCGGGAGAAAAAGCCCTTGGGAACGAGCAGTACTTC. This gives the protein CASSPLPGLAGEKALGNEQYF.

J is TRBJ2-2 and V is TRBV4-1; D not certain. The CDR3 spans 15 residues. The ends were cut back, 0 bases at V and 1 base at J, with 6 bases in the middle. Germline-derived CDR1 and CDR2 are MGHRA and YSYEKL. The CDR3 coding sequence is TGCGCCAGCAGCCAAGATCCGGGGAACACCGGGGAGCTGTTTTTT. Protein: CASSQDPGNTGELFF.

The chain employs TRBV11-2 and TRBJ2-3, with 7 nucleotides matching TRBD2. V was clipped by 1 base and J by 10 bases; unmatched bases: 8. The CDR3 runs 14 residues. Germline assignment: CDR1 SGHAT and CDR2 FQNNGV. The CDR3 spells CASSLGAGRESQYF. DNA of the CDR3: TGTGCCAGCAGCTTAGGTGCAGGGCGGGAGTCGCAGTATTTT. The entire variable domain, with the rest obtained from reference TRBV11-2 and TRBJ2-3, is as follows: EAGVAQSPRYKIIEKRQSVAFWCNPISGHATLYWYQQILGQGPKLLIQFQNNGVVDDSQLPKDRFSAERLKGVDSTLKIQPAKLEDSAVYLCASSLGAGRESQYFGPGTRLTVL.

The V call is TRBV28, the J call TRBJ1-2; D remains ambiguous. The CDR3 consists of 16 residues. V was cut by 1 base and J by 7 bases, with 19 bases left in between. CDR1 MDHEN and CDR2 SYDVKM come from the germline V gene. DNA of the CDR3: TGTGCCAGCAGTTTATTATTGGGAGGTGATATGTCTGGCTACACCTTC. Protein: CASSLLLGGDMSGYTF.

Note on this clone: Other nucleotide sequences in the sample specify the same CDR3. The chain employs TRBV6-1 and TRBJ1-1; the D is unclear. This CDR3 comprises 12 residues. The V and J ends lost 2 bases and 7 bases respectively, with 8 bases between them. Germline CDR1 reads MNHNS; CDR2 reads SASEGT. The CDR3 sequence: CASSEWGGEAFF. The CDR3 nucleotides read TGTGCCAGCAGTGAATGGGGAGGTGAAGCTTTCTTT.

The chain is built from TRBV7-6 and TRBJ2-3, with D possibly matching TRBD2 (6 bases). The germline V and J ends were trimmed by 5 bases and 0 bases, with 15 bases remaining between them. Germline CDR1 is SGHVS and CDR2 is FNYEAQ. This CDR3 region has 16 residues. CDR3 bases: TGTGCCAGCAGCAACTCCTTTGGGACTAGCACAGATACGCAGTATTTT. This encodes CASSNSFGTSTDTQYF.

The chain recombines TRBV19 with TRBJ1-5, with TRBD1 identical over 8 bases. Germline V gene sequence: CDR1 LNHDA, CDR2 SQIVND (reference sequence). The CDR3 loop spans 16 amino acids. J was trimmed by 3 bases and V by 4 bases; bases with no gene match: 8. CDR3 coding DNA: TGTGCCAGTAGTACCGGGACAGGCCCGCTCAATCAGCCCCAGCATTTT. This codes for CASSTGTGPLNQPQHF.

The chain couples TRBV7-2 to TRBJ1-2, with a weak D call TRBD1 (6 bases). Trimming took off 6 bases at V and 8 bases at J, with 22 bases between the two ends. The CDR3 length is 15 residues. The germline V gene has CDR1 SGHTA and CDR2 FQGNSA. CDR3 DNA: TGTGCCAGCAGATTGGACAGACCTCAACTATGGGGCTACACCTTC. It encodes CASRLDRPQLWGYTF. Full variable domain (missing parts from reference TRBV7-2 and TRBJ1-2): GAGVSQSPSNKVTEKGKDVELRCDPISGHTALYWYRQSLGQGLEFLIYFQGNSAPDKSGLPSDRFSAERTGGSVSTLTIQRTQQEDSAVYLCASRLDRPQLWGYTFGSGTRLTVV.

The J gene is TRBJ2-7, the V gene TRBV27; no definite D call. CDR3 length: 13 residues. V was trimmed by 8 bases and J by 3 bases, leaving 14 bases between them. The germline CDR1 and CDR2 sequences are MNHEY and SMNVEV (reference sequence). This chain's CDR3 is CASGFGQSYEQYF. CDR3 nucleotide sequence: TGTGCCAGCGGATTTGGGCAGAGCTACGAGCAGTACTTC.

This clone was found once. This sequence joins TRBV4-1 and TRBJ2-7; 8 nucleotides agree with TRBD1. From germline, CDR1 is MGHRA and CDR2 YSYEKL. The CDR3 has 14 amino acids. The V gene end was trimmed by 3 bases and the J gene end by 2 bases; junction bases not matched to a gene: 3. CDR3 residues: CASSQKQGAYEQYF. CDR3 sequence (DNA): TGCGCCAGCAGCCAGAAACAGGGGGCCTACGAGCAGTACTTC.

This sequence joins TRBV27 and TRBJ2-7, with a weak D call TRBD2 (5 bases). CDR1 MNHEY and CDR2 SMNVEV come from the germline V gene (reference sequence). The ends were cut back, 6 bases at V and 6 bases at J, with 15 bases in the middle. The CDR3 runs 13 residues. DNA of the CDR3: TGTGCCAGCAGCACATCCGCCGGAGGCGAGCAGTACTTC. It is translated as CASSTSAGGEQYF.

The CDR3 region is CASSTDGSYEQYF. CDR3 coding DNA: TGTGCCAGCAGTACCGACGGGTCCTACGAGCAGTACTTC. This chain uses TRBV5-4 with TRBJ2-7; D is unresolved. The CDR3 covers 13 residues. V lost 5 bases and J 1 base, leaving 10 bases between the germline ends. Germline loops: CDR1 SGHNT, CDR2 YYREEE (reference sequence).

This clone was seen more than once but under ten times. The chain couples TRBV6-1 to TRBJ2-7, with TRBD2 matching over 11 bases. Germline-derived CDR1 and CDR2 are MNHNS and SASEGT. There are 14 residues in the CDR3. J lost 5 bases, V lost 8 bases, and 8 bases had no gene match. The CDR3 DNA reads TGTGCCAGCCAGGGACTAGCGGAAATCCACGAGCAGTACTTC. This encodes CASQGLAEIHEQYF.

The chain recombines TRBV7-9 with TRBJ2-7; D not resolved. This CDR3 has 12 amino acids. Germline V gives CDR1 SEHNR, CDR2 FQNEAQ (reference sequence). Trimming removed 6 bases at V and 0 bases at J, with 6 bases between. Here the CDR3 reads CASSPSSYEQYF. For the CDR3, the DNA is TGTGCCAGCAGTCCGTCCTCCTACGAGCAGTACTTC.

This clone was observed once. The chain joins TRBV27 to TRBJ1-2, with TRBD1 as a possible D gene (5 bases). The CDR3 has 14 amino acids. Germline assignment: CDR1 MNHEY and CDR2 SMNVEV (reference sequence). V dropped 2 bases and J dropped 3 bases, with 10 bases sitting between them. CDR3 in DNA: TGTGCCAGCAGTTTAATAGGGGAGGACTATGGCTACACCTTC. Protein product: CASSLIGEDYGYTF.

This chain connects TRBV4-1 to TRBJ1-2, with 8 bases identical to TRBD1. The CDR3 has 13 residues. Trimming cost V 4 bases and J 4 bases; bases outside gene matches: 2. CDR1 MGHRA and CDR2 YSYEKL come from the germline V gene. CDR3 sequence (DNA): TGCGCCAGCAGCCTAGGGACAGGCTATGGCTACACCTTC. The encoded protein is CASSLGTGYGYTF.

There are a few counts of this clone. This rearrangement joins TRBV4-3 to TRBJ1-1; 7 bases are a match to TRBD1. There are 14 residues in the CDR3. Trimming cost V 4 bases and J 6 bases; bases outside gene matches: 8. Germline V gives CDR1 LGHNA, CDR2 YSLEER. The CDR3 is CASSPDRVQAEAFF. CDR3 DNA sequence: TGCGCCAGCAGCCCAGACAGGGTACAAGCTGAAGCTTTCTTT.

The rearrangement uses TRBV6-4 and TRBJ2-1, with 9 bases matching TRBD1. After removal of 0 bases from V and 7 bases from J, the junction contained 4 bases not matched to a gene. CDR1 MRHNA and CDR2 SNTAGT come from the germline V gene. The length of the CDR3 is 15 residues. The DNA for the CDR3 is TGTGCCAGCAGTGACTCGACAGGGGGAGGGAATGAGCAGTTCTTC. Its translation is CASSDSTGGGNEQFF.